These 2 T cell receptor beta chains originate from one sample sequenced in a study of T-cell reconstitution after alpha-beta-depleted transplantation in children. Library preparation (for TCRbeta) was performed with unique molecular identifiers. MiXCR, run by TCRdb on the PCR reads, gives a single entry per CDR3 protein. The sample shows about 230,000 distinct CDR3 sequences, roughly a tenth of them seen only once. The sample consisted of PBMCs from the stem cell graft donor, taken from the stem cell graft. The receptors here all came from a human donor who donated a stem cell graft to a child with acute lymphoblastic leukemia.

This clonotype has just a few counts. The rearrangement uses TRBV7-2 and TRBJ1-5, with TRBD1 matching 9 bases. The CDR3 is 15 residues long. CDR1 SGHTA and CDR2 FQGNSA come from the germline V gene. V lost 1 base, J lost 4 bases, and 2 bases stayed unmatched. The CDR3 nucleotides are TGTGCCAGCAGCTTAGGAGACAGGGGGAATCAGCCCCAGCATTTT. It is translated as CASSLGDRGNQPQHF.

The sample holds many counts of this clonotype. V gene TRBV12-3 or TRBV12-4 combines with J gene TRBJ1-1; TRBD1 might be the D (5 bases). With 5 bases removed from V and 7 bases from J, the gap between germline ends came to 14 bases. The CDR3 sequence is 13 residues long. CDR3 coding DNA: TGTGCCAGCAGTCGTGGACAAAACCTTGAAGCTTTCTTT. Translated, it gives CASSRGQNLEAFF.